This TCR beta chain was retrieved from a study of blood T cells in healthy people across ages. General study results and limits: PBMCs that were unsorted prevented a conclusive naive versus antigen-experienced comparison.

Sample-barcoded 5' priming and a J-beta primer mix drove a second PCR of roughly 7 to 11 cycles. TCRdb fed the 5' RACE reads into MiXCR, producing one record per CDR3 protein. Of about 970,000 distinct CDR3 sequences listed, approximately 50% are singletons. The V end was cut by 0 bases, the J end by 6 bases, with 8 bases between. The germline V gene encodes CDR1 DFQATT and CDR2 SNEGSKA (reference sequence). This CDR3 contains 13 residues. This clonotype was observed a single time. Its specificity is not known. The sequence came from a woman aged 55-70 years in good health. Specimen: blood. The V and J genes are TRBV20-1 and TRBJ1-4; D remains unclear. The CDR3, as DNA: TGCAGTGCTAGAGATATGTCTGATGAAAAACTGTTTTTT. Its protein product is CSARDMSDEKLFF.